This T cell receptor beta chain is from a study of blood T cell repertoires in COVID-19. Per germline, CDR1 SGHTA and CDR2 FQGNSA. This CDR3 has 12 amino acids. V dropped 5 bases and J dropped 4 bases, with 8 bases sitting between them. The method was immunoSEQ multiplex PCR; TCRdb's version includes in-frame clones alone and lacks a portion of them. Among approximately 200,000 clones listed, roughly 87% were seen once. Enrolled through a virtual design, the participants were between 18 and 89 years of age and came from 24 US areas. The material sequenced was PBMCs or T cells enriched from blood (not recorded which). This clonotype originated in a woman in her 30s who had recovered from COVID-19. V is TRBV7-2 and J is TRBJ1-2, with D unclear. The CDR3 sequence is CASSAGVYGYTF. The CDR3 bases are TGTGCCAGCAGCGCTGGAGTCTATGGCTACACCTTC. The complete variable domain, with remaining parts taken from reference TRBV7-2 and TRBJ1-2, reads GAGVSQSPSNKVTEKGKDVELRCDPISGHTALYWYRQSLGQGLEFLIYFQGNSAPDKSGLPSDRFSAERTGGSVSTLTIQRTQQEDSAVYLCASSAGVYGYTFGSGTRLTVV.